These 27 T cell receptor beta chains originate from one sample sequenced in a study of CD4 T cells in relation to SARS-CoV-2 and coronaviruses. Repertoires were generated with immunoSEQ multiplex PCR, while TCRdb's copy carries only in-frame clones and drops some. The repertoire has about 41,000 clones, roughly 84% of them found once; the top ten carry approximately 4.5%. For these TCRs, the target antigens are not known. What was sequenced was naive CD4+ T cells from PBMCs, cultured in vitro. The subset: naive CD4+ T cells isolated by negative enrichment. These receptors were collected from an adult with COVID-19.

The V gene is TRBV18, the J gene TRBJ1-5; TRBD1 might be the D (6 bases). Germline V lookup: CDR1 KGHSH, CDR2 LQKENI. CDR3 length: 15 amino acids. V gave up 2 bases and J gave up 1 base, with 9 bases separating them. CDR3 nucleotides: TGTGCCAGCTCACCAGACAGGTTGAGCAATCAGCCCCAGCATTTT. Translated, it gives CASSPDRLSNQPQHF.

The chain employs TRBV19 and TRBJ2-7, with 7 bases matching TRBD1. V was clipped by 2 bases and J by 1 base; unmatched bases: 5. Per the germline V gene, CDR1 is LNHDA and CDR2 is SQIVND (reference sequence). The CDR3 extends over 15 amino acids. The CDR3 coding sequence is TGTGCCAGTAGTATACGGGACAGCCGATCCTACGAGCAGTACTTC. It yields the protein CASSIRDSRSYEQYF.

The genes are TRBV15 and TRBJ2-3, with 9 bases fitting TRBD2. CDR1 is LNHNV and CDR2 is YYDKDF in the germline V gene (reference sequence). V lost 4 bases to trimming and J lost 0 bases; unmatched junction nucleotides: 2. This CDR3 region has 15 residues. This CDR3 is CATSKTSGSTDTQYF. The CDR3 DNA reads as TGTGCCACCAGCAAAACTAGCGGGAGCACAGATACGCAGTATTTT.

This chain connects TRBV4-3 to TRBJ2-4; TRBD1 matches 11 bases. The V gene's germline CDR1 is LGHNA and CDR2 YSLEER. Losses at the gene ends were 4 bases for V and 7 bases for J; bases not matched to a gene: 0. CDR3 length equals 13 residues. CDR3 sequence reads: CASSRDRGNIQYF. The CDR3 coding sequence is TGCGCCAGCAGCCGGGACAGGGGGAACATTCAGTACTTC.

The chain recombines TRBV14 with TRBJ2-1; TRBD1 is a possible D gene (6 bases). The CDR3 is 15 residues long. V was clipped by 4 bases and J by 4 bases, with 14 bases between them. The germline V gene encodes CDR1 SGHDN and CDR2 FVKESK. CDR3 sequence: CASSPGRGFYNEQFF. The CDR3 nucleotides read TGTGCCAGCAGCCCCGGAAGGGGGTTTTACAATGAGCAGTTCTTC.

The chain links TRBV15 to TRBJ2-1; TRBD2 agrees at 7 bases. This CDR3 has 14 amino acids. Looked up from germline, CDR1 is LNHNV and CDR2 is YYDKDF (reference sequence). With V trimmed by 0 bases and J by 8 bases, 4 bases remained unmatched. As DNA, the CDR3 is TGTGCCACCAGCAGAGATAGGGCGGGGGATGAGCAGTTCTTC. It yields the protein CATSRDRAGDEQFF.

This clone is a singleton in its sample. The chain uses TRBV28 and TRBJ2-7; D remains ambiguous. Germline V gives CDR1 MDHEN, CDR2 SYDVKM. V was shortened by 3 bases and J by 2 bases, with 11 bases between the two germline ends. The CDR3 is 14 residues long. This CDR3 reads CASSFGRITYEQYF. For the CDR3, the DNA is TGTGCCAGCAGTTTCGGCAGAATTACCTACGAGCAGTACTTC. The full variable domain, its missing parts supplied by reference TRBV28 and TRBJ2-7, is DVKVTQSSRYLVKRTGEKVFLECVQDMDHENMFWYRQDPGLGLRLIYFSYDVKMKEKGDIPEGYSVSREKKERFSLILESASTNQTSMYLCASSFGRITYEQYFGPGTRLTVT.

The chain employs TRBV7-2 and TRBJ2-1, with D possibly being TRBD2 (5 bases). Germline-derived CDR1 and CDR2 are SGHTA and FQGNSA. This CDR3 contains 15 residues. The V end was cut by 5 bases, the J end by 6 bases, with 17 bases between. The CDR3 bases are TGTGCCAGCAGCCTGACTCTGGGGAGAAGCAATGAGCAGTTCTTC. Protein product: CASSLTLGRSNEQFF.

The chain joins TRBV28 to TRBJ2-6; tentatively, D is TRBD1 (6 bases). The length of the CDR3 is 16 residues. The germline V gene encodes CDR1 MDHEN and CDR2 SYDVKM. The germline V and J ends were trimmed by 4 bases and 1 base, with 11 bases remaining between them. The CDR3 is CASSSIGQSGANVLTF. CDR3 sequence (DNA): TGTGCCAGCAGTTCCATAGGACAGTCTGGGGCCAACGTCCTGACTTTC. Together with reference TRBV28 and TRBJ2-6, the CDR3 gives the full variable domain: DVKVTQSSRYLVKRTGEKVFLECVQDMDHENMFWYRQDPGLGLRLIYFSYDVKMKEKGDIPEGYSVSREKKERFSLILESASTNQTSMYLCASSSIGQSGANVLTFGAGSRLTVL.

The CDR3 DNA follows: TGTGCCTGGGGGGGTGGGGCCGGGGAGCTGTTTTTT. Encoded protein: CAWGGGAGELFF. V usage is TRBV30 and J usage is TRBJ2-2; the D call may be TRBD1 or TRBD2 (5 bases each). The CDR3 contains 12 residues. Germline V gene lookup returns CDR1 GTSNPN and CDR2 SVGIG (reference sequence). The germline V and J ends were trimmed by 5 bases and 6 bases, with 10 bases remaining between them.

V and J are TRBV24-1 and TRBJ2-3, with D perhaps TRBD1 or TRBD2 (6 bases each). The CDR3 length is 13 residues. Germline V CDR1 and CDR2: KGHDR, SFDVKD. Trimming pared 10 bases from V and 3 bases from J, leaving 13 bases between. The CDR3 reads CATRDTITDTQYF. The DNA of the CDR3 is TGTGCCACGCGGGACACCATTACAGATACGCAGTATTTT.

The CDR3 nucleotides read TGTGCCAGCAGCCCGCGTCAGGGTGGGGAGGACGAGCAGTACTTC. Translated, it gives CASSPRQGGEDEQYF. The chain carries TRBV9 and TRBJ2-7, with D possibly matching TRBD2 (6 bases). Trimming removed 4 bases at V and 5 bases at J, with 19 bases between. The CDR3 extends over 15 amino acids. The germline V gene encodes CDR1 SGDLS and CDR2 YYNGEE.

The V and J genes are TRBV10-3 and TRBJ1-2; no clear D. The CDR3 is 12 residues long. From germline, CDR1 is ENHRY and CDR2 SYGVKD. V lost 8 bases and J 2 bases, leaving 9 bases between the germline ends. The CDR3 region has the DNA TGTGCCATCTCTGTGTTGAACTATGGCTACACCTTC. Protein: CAISVLNYGYTF.

J is TRBJ2-1 and V is TRBV15; the D gene could be TRBD1 or TRBD2 (5 bases each). Trimming stripped 0 bases from V and 2 bases from J, with 17 bases between. CDR3 length equals 18 residues. CDR1 and CDR2 (germline): LNHNV, YYDKDF (reference sequence). In DNA, the CDR3 is TGTGCCACCAGCAGAGATCCCCCTGGTTGGGGGACCTACAATGAGCAGTTCTTC. This gives the protein CATSRDPPGWGTYNEQFF.

V usage is TRBV6-1 and J usage is TRBJ2-1, with TRBD2 identical over 7 bases. This CDR3 has 18 amino acids. Germline V gene lookup returns CDR1 MNHNS and CDR2 SASEGT. V shed 2 bases, J shed 0 bases, and the junction held 10 bases outside the gene matches. In nucleotides, the CDR3 is TGTGCCAGCAGTGAACTTCTCGGGAGGCCCCCCTCCTACAATGAGCAGTTCTTC. Encoded protein: CASSELLGRPPSYNEQFF.

DNA of the CDR3: TGTGCCAGCAGCCCGGGACTAGGTGGGGAGCTGTTTTTT. Translated, it gives CASSPGLGGELFF. The rearrangement joins TRBV11-2 to TRBJ2-2, with 8 bases lining up with TRBD2. The junction had 4 bases not matched to a gene; V was cut back by 5 bases and J by 8 bases. The CDR3 contains 13 residues. The germline CDR1 and CDR2 sequences are SGHAT and FQNNGV.

J is TRBJ2-5 and V is TRBV27; 8 bases are shared with TRBD2. This CDR3 has 14 amino acids. The germline V gene has CDR1 MNHEY and CDR2 SMNVEV (reference sequence). V lost 2 bases and J lost 5; bases outside the gene matches: 4. The CDR3 loop is CASSLTGGRETQYF. The DNA for the CDR3 is TGTGCCAGCAGTTTAACGGGGGGGAGGGAGACCCAGTACTTC.

V usage is TRBV28 and J usage is TRBJ2-7, with D possibly called TRBD1 or TRBD2 (5 bases each). CDR1 and CDR2 (germline): MDHEN, SYDVKM. Trimming stripped 6 bases from V and 6 bases from J, with 18 bases between. The CDR3 has 14 residues. This chain's CDR3 is CASRGRPTYLEQYF. The CDR3 DNA is TGTGCCAGCAGGGGACGGCCTACCTATCTCGAGCAGTACTTC.

V and J are TRBV10-3 and TRBJ1-3; D might be TRBD1 (6 bases). The CDR3 has 14 residues. Per germline, CDR1 ENHRY and CDR2 SYGVKD. V gave up 2 bases and J gave up 4 bases, with 9 bases separating them. CDR3 in amino acids: CAISEPGAGNTIYF. DNA for the CDR3: TGTGCCATCAGTGAGCCGGGGGCGGGAAACACCATATATTTT.

V usage is TRBV4-1 and J usage is TRBJ2-3, with D unresolved. The germline V and J ends were trimmed by 0 bases and 3 bases, with 13 bases remaining between them. Germline CDR1 is MGHRA and CDR2 is YSYEKL. The CDR3 has 16 residues. The CDR3 spells CASSQDLARSTDTQYF. DNA for the CDR3: TGCGCCAGCAGCCAAGATCTGGCCAGGAGTACAGATACGCAGTATTTT.

This chain uses TRBV6-5 with TRBJ1-6; TRBD1 matches 8 bases. Per germline, CDR1 MNHEY and CDR2 SVGAGI. Trimming removed 5 bases from V and 7 bases from J; junction bases left unmatched: 4. The CDR3 consists of 14 residues. The CDR3 loop is CASSRTGLNSPLHF. The CDR3, as DNA: TGTGCCAGCAGTAGGACAGGGTTAAATTCACCCCTCCACTTT.

The chain combines TRBV11-2 with TRBJ2-3; D tentatively fits TRBD1 or TRBD2 (6 bases each). The germline V and J ends were trimmed by 5 bases and 0 bases, with 18 bases remaining between them. The CDR3 sequence is 17 residues long. Germline V gene data show CDR1 as SGHAT and CDR2 as FQNNGV. The CDR3 spells CASSTWGAGTSTDTQYF. CDR3 nucleotides: TGTGCCAGCAGCACCTGGGGGGCAGGGACTAGCACAGATACGCAGTATTTT.

CDR3 in amino acids: CASIREVSDRRPSYGYTF. CDR3 sequence (DNA): TGTGCCAGCATCCGGGAGGTCAGCGACCGGCGACCGTCGTATGGCTACACCTTC. This rearrangement joins TRBV7-9 to TRBJ1-2, with D unresolved. Deletions cut 7 bases from V and 5 bases from J, with 29 bases between. There are 18 residues in the CDR3. Germline CDR1 SEHNR, CDR2 FQNEAQ (reference sequence).

V and J are TRBV18 and TRBJ2-3; D gene ambiguous. The CDR3 runs 14 residues. With 1 base removed from V and 0 bases from J, the gap between germline ends came to 5 bases. Germline V lookup: CDR1 KGHSH, CDR2 LQKENI. In nucleotides, the CDR3 is TGTGCCAGCTCACCACGGGCTAGCACAGATACGCAGTATTTT. It specifies CASSPRASTDTQYF.

The chain couples TRBV11-2 to TRBJ2-5; 14 bases line up with TRBD2. Germline CDR1 reads SGHAT; CDR2 reads FQNNGV. This CDR3 region has 17 residues. Losses at the gene ends were 4 bases for V and 4 bases for J; bases not matched to a gene: 8. The CDR3 loop is CASSSSLTSGRGETQYF. In DNA, the CDR3 is TGTGCCAGCAGCTCAAGCCTGACTAGCGGGAGGGGAGAGACCCAGTACTTC.

This clone has only a few counts. The gene calls are TRBV7-8 and TRBJ1-1; D is undetermined. The CDR3 runs 12 residues. Germline CDR1 is SGHVS and CDR2 is FQNEAQ. V shed 2 bases and J shed 5 bases, with 6 bases lying between them. The CDR3 reads CASSLSGTEAFF. The CDR3 nucleotides read TGTGCCAGCAGCTTAAGTGGGACTGAAGCTTTCTTT.

The chain recombines TRBV18 with TRBJ2-3, with TRBD2 matching 11 bases. The junction had 5 bases not matched to a gene; V was cut back by 6 bases and J by 0 bases. The germline gives CDR1 KGHSH, CDR2 LQKENI. The CDR3 covers 16 residues. In DNA form, the CDR3 reads TGTGCCAGCTCGCGCGGGACTAGCGGAAGCACAGATACGCAGTATTTT. Protein sequence: CASSRGTSGSTDTQYF.